This entry lists 8 T cell receptor beta chains sequenced from one sample in a study of blood T cells in healthy people across ages. A second PCR, run for about 7 to 11 cycles, used a sample-barcoded 5' primer plus a J-beta primer mix. TCRdb reprocessed the 5' RACE reads via MiXCR and lists one record per CDR3 protein. The data hold under 750,000 distinct CDR3 sequences, with less than 60% observed a single time. Sample: blood. These receptors all come from a man aged 80 or over in good health.

The chain combines TRBV25-1 with TRBJ1-2, with D maybe TRBD1 (6 bases). This CDR3 is built from 13 residues. V was trimmed by 1 base and J by 4 bases, leaving 7 bases between them. Germline V gene sequence: CDR1 MGHDK, CDR2 SYGVNS. CDR3 DNA: TGTGCCAGCAGTGAATCAGGGGTCTATGGCTACACCTTC. As protein: CASSESGVYGYTF.

The chain is built from TRBV6-6 and TRBJ2-1; the match to TRBD2 covers 10 bases. Germline V gives CDR1 MNHNY, CDR2 SVGAGI (reference sequence). Losses at the gene ends were 0 bases for V and 8 bases for J; bases not matched to a gene: 4. The CDR3 consists of 15 residues. The CDR3 loop is CASSYSSGRLYEQFF. The CDR3 DNA reads as TGTGCCAGCAGTTACTCTAGCGGGAGGCTCTATGAGCAGTTCTTC.

This clonotype appeared a few times. This rearrangement joins TRBV7-9 to TRBJ1-1; D might be TRBD1 (5 bases). Germline-derived CDR1 and CDR2 are SEHNR and FQNEAQ (reference sequence). The CDR3 contains 14 residues. V was clipped by 4 bases and J by 4 bases, with 13 bases between them. The CDR3 DNA follows: TGTGCCAGCAGCTCCCGCAGGGAGGGCACTGAAGCTTTCTTT. It yields the protein CASSSRREGTEAFF.

The rearrangement joins TRBV10-2 to TRBJ1-1, with TRBD1 identical over 7 bases. The CDR3 loop spans 14 amino acids. Germline CDR1 WSHSY, CDR2 SAAADI. Trimming cost V 7 bases and J 2 bases; bases outside gene matches: 7. CDR3 bases: TGCGCCAGCAAGGGGCGACAGGGAAACACTGAAGCTTTCTTT. It encodes CASKGRQGNTEAFF.

This chain connects TRBV7-2 to TRBJ2-5; D may be TRBD2 (5 bases). The end of the DNA fits TRBJ2-7 better, so the J call may be wrong. The length of the CDR3 is 17 residues. Germline CDR1 is SGHTA and CDR2 is FQGNSA. CDR3 sequence reads: CASSLVSGIARAYEQYF. For the CDR3, the DNA is TGTGCCAGCAGCTTAGTGTCAGGAATAGCGCGCGCCTACGAGCAGTACTTC.

The chain has TRBV7-9 and TRBJ1-1, with D maybe TRBD1 (6 bases). The CDR3 is 15 amino acids. Per the germline V gene, CDR1 is SEHNR and CDR2 is FQNEAQ (reference sequence). V was cut by 3 bases and J by 4 bases, with 15 bases left in between. The CDR3 loop reads CASSFWLGAGTEAFF. CDR3 coding DNA: TGTGCCAGCAGCTTCTGGTTGGGGGCCGGCACTGAAGCTTTCTTT.

In its sample, this clonotype was seen a few times. The chain has TRBV29-1 and TRBJ2-7; TRBD2 might be the D (6 bases). V was cut by 4 bases and J by 4 bases, with 14 bases left in between. The CDR3 length is 13 residues. Germline CDR1 is SQVTM and CDR2 is ANQGSEA. In nucleotides, the CDR3 is TGCAGCGTTGTCGAGCCCGGGGGTTACGAGCAGTACTTC. It specifies CSVVEPGGYEQYF.

The chain carries TRBV4-1 and TRBJ1-4; possibly TRBD1 for D (5 bases). The germline CDR1 and CDR2 sequences are MGHRA and YSYEKL. This CDR3 spans 15 amino acids. V gave up 1 base and J gave up 8 bases, with 14 bases separating them. CDR3 sequence reads: CASSQVGGGGEKLFF. The CDR3 DNA reads TGCGCCAGCAGCCAAGTGGGCGGGGGAGGAGAAAAACTGTTTTTT.